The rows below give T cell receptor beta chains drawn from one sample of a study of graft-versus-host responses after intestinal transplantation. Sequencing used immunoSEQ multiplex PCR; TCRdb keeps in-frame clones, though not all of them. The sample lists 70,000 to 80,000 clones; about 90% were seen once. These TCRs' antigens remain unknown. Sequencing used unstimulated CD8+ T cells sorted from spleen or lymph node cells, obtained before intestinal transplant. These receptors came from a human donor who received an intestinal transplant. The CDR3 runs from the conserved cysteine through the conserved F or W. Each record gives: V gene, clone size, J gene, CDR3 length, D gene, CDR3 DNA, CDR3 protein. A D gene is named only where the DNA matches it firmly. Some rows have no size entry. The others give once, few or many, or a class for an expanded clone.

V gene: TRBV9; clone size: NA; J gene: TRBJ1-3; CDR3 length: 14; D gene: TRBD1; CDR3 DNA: TGTGCCAGCAGCGTAGTGGGCAGGGGGGACACCATATATTTT; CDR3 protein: CASSVVGRGDTIYF
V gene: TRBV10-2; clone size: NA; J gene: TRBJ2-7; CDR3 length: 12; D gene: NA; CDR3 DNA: TGCGCCAGCAGTCAAGGGGCCTACGAGCAGTACTTC; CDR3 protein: CASSQGAYEQYF
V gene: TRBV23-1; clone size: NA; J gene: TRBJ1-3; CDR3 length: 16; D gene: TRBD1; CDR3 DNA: TGCGCCAGCAGTCAATCCCCGGACAGGGGCGGAAACACCATATATTTT; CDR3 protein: CASSQSPDRGGNTIYF
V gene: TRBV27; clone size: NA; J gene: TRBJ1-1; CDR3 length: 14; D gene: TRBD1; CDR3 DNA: TGTGCCAGCAGTCTCCAGACAGGGGGCACTGAAGCTTTCTTT; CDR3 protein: CASSLQTGGTEAFF
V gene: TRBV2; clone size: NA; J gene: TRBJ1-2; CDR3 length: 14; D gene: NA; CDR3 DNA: TGTGCCAGCAGTGATGGGGCGTTAGGCTATGGCTACACCTTC; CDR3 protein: CASSDGALGYGYTF
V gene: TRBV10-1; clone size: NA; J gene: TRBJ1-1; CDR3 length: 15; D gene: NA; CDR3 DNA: TGCGCCAGCAGGGGGGCGGGTAGTTGGGGCACTGAAGCTTTCTTT; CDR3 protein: CASRGAGSWGTEAFF
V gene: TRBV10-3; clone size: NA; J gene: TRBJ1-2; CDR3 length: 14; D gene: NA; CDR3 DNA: TGTGCCATCAATCTGGGGCAGGGCGCCTATGGCTACACCTTC; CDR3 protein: CAINLGQGAYGYTF
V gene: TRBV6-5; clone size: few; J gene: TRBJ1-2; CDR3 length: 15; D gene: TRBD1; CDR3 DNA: TGTGCCAGCAGTTACTCGGGGGACAGGGGTTATGGCTACACCTTC; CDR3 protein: CASSYSGDRGYGYTF
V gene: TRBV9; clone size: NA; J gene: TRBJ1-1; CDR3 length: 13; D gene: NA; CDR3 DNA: TGTGCCAGCAGCGTAGGGCCAAACACTGAAGCTTTCTTT; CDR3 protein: CASSVGPNTEAFF
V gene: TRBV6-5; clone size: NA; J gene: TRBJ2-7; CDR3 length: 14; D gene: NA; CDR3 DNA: TGTGCCAGCACCCAGGGGGGTTCTGGAGACGAGCAGTACTTC; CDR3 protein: CASTQGGSGDEQYF
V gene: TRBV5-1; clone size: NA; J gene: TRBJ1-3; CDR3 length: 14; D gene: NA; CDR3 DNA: TGCGCCAGCAGCCCGGAGGAGGGGTGGGACACCATATATTTT; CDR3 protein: CASSPEEGWDTIYF
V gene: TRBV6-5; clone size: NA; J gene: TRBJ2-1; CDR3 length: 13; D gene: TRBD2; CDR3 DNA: TGTGCCAGCGCTGGCGGGGGGGCGGGGGAGCAGTTCTTC; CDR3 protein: CASAGGGAGEQFF
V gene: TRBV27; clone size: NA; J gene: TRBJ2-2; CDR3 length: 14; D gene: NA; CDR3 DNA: TGTGCCAGCAGTTTTGGGCAGGTGGCCGGGGAGCTGTTTTTT; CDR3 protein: CASSFGQVAGELFF
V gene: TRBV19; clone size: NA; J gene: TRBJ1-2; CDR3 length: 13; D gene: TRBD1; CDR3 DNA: TGTGCCAGTGCTCCCGGGACAGACTATGGCTACACCTTC; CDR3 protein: CASAPGTDYGYTF
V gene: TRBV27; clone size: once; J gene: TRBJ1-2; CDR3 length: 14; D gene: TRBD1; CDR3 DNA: TGTGCCAGCAGTGTGACAGGGACCAACTATGGCTACACCTTC; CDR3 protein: CASSVTGTNYGYTF
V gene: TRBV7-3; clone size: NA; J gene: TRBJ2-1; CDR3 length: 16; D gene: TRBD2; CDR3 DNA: TGTGCCAGCAGCTTATCGGGTCTAGCGGGTGAAAATGAGCAGTTCTTC; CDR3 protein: CASSLSGLAGENEQFF
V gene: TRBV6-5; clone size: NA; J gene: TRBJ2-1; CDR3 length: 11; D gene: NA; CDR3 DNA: TGTGCCAGCAGTTACTCCGATGAGCAGTTCTTC; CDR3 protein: CASSYSDEQFF
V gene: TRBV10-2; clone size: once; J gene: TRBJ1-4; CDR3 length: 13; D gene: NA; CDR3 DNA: TGCGCCAGCAGGGCACCAACGGGAGAAAAACTGTTTTTT; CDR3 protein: CASRAPTGEKLFF
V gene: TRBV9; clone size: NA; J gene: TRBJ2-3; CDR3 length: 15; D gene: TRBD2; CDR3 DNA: TGTGCCAGCAGCGTAGGGGGACTAGTCACTGATACGCAGTATTTT; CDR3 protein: CASSVGGLVTDTQYF
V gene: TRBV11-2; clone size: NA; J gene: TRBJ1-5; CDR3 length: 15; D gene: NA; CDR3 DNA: TGTGCCAGCAGCCCTGGTTACCAGGGAGGGCAGCCCCAGCATTTT; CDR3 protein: CASSPGYQGGQPQHF
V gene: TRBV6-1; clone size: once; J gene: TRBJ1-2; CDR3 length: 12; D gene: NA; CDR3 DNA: TGTGCCAGCAGTGACGGGAACTATGGCTACACCTTC; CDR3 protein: CASSDGNYGYTF
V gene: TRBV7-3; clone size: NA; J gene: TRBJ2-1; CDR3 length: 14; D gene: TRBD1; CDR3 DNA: TGTGCCAGCAGCCTCACAGGGGGCCACAATGAGCAGTTCTTC; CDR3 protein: CASSLTGGHNEQFF
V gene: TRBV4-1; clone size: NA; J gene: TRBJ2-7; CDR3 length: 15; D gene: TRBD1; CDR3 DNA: TGCGCCAGCAGCCTAACCCGGGACAGCGCCTACGAGCAGTACTTC; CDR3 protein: CASSLTRDSAYEQYF
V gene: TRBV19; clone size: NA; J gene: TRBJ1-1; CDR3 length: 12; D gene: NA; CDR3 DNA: TGTGCCAGCCGGGAGAGCAGCACTGAAGCTTTCTTT; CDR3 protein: CASRESSTEAFF
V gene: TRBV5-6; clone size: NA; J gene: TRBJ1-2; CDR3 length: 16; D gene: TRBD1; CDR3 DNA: TGTGCCAGCAGCGGGGACAGGCTGCGGAGGACCTATGGCTACACCTTC; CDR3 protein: CASSGDRLRRTYGYTF
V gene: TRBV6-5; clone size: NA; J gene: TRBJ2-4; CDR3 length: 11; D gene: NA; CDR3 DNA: TGTGCCAGCTCCGGGGGAAACATTCAGTACTTC; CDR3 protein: CASSGGNIQYF
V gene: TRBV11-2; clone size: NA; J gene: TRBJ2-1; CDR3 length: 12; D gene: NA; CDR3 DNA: TGTGCCAGCAGCTTGCGGGCCAATGAGCAGTTCTTC; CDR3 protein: CASSLRANEQFF
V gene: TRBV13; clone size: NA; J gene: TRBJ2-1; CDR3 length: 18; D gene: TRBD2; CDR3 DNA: TGTGCCAGCAGCTCGGGACTAGCGGGGGGGAGCTCCTACAATGAGCAGTTCTTC; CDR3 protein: CASSSGLAGGSSYNEQFF